One sample yielded the 28 T cell receptor beta chains listed below, sequenced in a study of early T cells in non-severe SARS-CoV-2 infection. A single record per CDR3 protein comes from TCRdb applying MiXCR to the 5' RACE reads. This sample yields 35,000 to 50,000 distinct CDR3 sequences, of which approximately 5.9% are seen a single time; more than 7.5% belongs to the top ten. Sequencing used whole blood, obtained at baseline. These receptors were collected from an adult who was a healthcare worker with PCR-confirmed SARS-CoV-2 infection or an uninfected control (not recorded which).

Regarding this clonotype: A read error is possible here, since a much larger clone lies one base away. The rearrangement links TRBV6-1 to TRBJ1-1; 7 nucleotides line up with TRBD1. The CDR3 spans 13 residues. Germline CDR1 MNHNS, CDR2 SASEGT. The CDR3 bases are TGTGCCAGCAGCGACAGGGACAACACTGAAGCTTCCTTT. This encodes CASSDRDNTEASF.

This clonotype was seen at least ten times. This sequence joins TRBV5-1 and TRBJ2-5, with a tentative D call TRBD1 (5 bases). CDR3 length: 14 amino acids. In germline, CDR1 is SGHRS, CDR2 YFSETQ. The V gene lost 2 bases and the J gene lost 5 bases, with 13 bases spanning the gap. CDR3 nucleotides: TGCGCCAGCAGCTTCACAGGTCCCGGGGAGACCCAGTACTTC. It encodes CASSFTGPGETQYF.

This clonotype was found many times. This chain connects TRBV2 to TRBJ2-1, with a possible D match to TRBD1 (5 bases). The CDR3 extends over 13 amino acids. Trimming cost V 7 bases and J 3 bases, with 10 bases left between them. Germline CDR1 SNHLY, CDR2 FYNNEI. The CDR3 sequence: CASTVQGYNEQFF. The CDR3 DNA sequence: TGTGCCAGCACAGTCCAGGGCTACAATGAGCAGTTCTTC.

In this sample, this clonotype turned up a few times. The chain recombines TRBV2 with TRBJ2-4, with a weak D call TRBD2 (5 bases). Trimming removed 4 bases at V and 5 bases at J, with 9 bases between. The germline gives CDR1 SNHLY, CDR2 FYNNEI. The length of the CDR3 is 13 residues. The CDR3 sequence: CASSGENENIQYF. As DNA, the CDR3 is TGTGCCAGCAGTGGGGAGAACGAAAACATTCAGTACTTC.

Many counts were recorded for this clonotype. The V call is TRBV12-3 or TRBV12-4, the J call TRBJ1-4, with TRBD1 as a possible D gene (6 bases). V dropped 3 bases and J dropped 3 bases, with 8 bases sitting between them. The length of the CDR3 is 14 residues. The CDR3 DNA reads as TGTGCCAGCAGTTTGCAGGGGTCTAATGAAAAACTGTTTTTT. This sequence encodes CASSLQGSNEKLFF.

The rearrangement joins TRBV7-9 to TRBJ2-2; TRBD1 is a possible D gene (6 bases). V was trimmed by 6 bases and J by 5 bases, leaving 10 bases between them. Germline CDR1 SEHNR, CDR2 FQNEAQ (reference sequence). The length of the CDR3 is 13 residues. CDR3 loop: CASRPGVTGELFF. The CDR3 DNA sequence: TGTGCCAGCAGACCAGGGGTAACCGGGGAGCTGTTTTTT.

This chain uses TRBV24-1 with TRBJ1-2, with 9 bases lining up with TRBD1. This CDR3 region has 15 residues. Trimming at V came to 3 bases and at J to 8 bases, leaving 9 bases not matched to a gene. The germline CDR1 and CDR2 sequences are KGHDR and SFDVKD. The CDR3 reads CATSDPPGQGYGYTF. Written as DNA, the CDR3 is TGTGCCACCAGTGATCCCCCGGGACAGGGATACGGCTACACCTTC.

This clonotype was seen at least ten times. This chain joins TRBV13 and TRBJ1-3; D ambiguous. The CDR3 extends over 16 amino acids. In germline, CDR1 is PRHDT, CDR2 FYEKMQ (reference sequence). With 5 bases removed from V and 0 bases from J, the gap between germline ends came to 14 bases. The CDR3 here is CASSPRTGSSGNTIYF. CDR3 coding DNA: TGTGCCAGCAGCCCGAGGACGGGTAGCTCTGGAAACACCATATATTTT. Full variable domain (outside the CDR3, taken from reference TRBV13 and TRBJ1-3): AAGVIQSPRHLIKEKRETATLKCYPIPRHDTVYWYQQGPGQDPQFLISFYEKMQSDKGSIPDRFSAQQFSDYHSELNMSSLELGDSALYFCASSPRTGSSGNTIYFGEGSWLTVV.

This clonotype was observed at least ten times. The chain recombines TRBV12-3 or TRBV12-4 with TRBJ2-2, with TRBD1 matching 10 bases. V lost 5 bases and J lost 4; bases outside the gene matches: 7. This CDR3 is built from 16 residues. The CDR3 DNA is TGTGCCAGCAGTCCACCGGGACAGGGGTCCACCGGGGAGCTGTTTTTT. Amino acid sequence: CASSPPGQGSTGELFF.

This clonotype was observed at least ten times. The CDR3 sequence is CASSHRPTNTEAFF. DNA of the CDR3: TGTGCCAGCAGCCATCGGCCGACGAACACTGAAGCTTTCTTT. This chain joins TRBV14 and TRBJ1-1; the D is unclear. The V end lost 3 bases, the J end lost 1 base, and 9 bases lay between the germline ends. The CDR3 is 14 residues long. Germline V lookup: CDR1 SGHDN, CDR2 FVKESK.

This clonotype appeared many times. The chain is built from TRBV7-9 and TRBJ2-3; 9 bases fit TRBD2. V dropped 1 base and J dropped 5; count of bases not matched to a gene: 7. Germline CDR1 reads SEHNR; CDR2 reads FQNEAQ (reference sequence). This CDR3 spans 16 amino acids. The CDR3: CASSLVWRGGQDTQYF. The CDR3 nucleotides read TGTGCCAGCAGCTTAGTCTGGCGGGGGGGCCAAGATACGCAGTATTTT.

V gene TRBV30 combines with J gene TRBJ1-5, with 10 bases aligning to TRBD1. The germline V gene has CDR1 GTSNPN and CDR2 SVGIG (reference sequence). The trim removed 2 bases at V and 2 bases at J, leaving 3 bases unmatched. This CDR3 is 15 amino acids long. The CDR3 DNA follows: TGTGCCTGGAGTATTGGACAGGGGGGCAATCAGCCCCAGCATTTT. Its translation is CAWSIGQGGNQPQHF.

This clonotype was observed at least ten times. V gene TRBV2 combines with J gene TRBJ2-3; D might be TRBD2 (5 bases). The V end was cut by 7 bases, the J end by 4 bases, with 12 bases between. The CDR3 runs 13 residues. Germline loops: CDR1 SNHLY, CDR2 FYNNEI. Written as DNA, the CDR3 is TGTGCCAGCAAGAAAGCGAGGGCAGATACGCAGTATTTT. Its translation: CASKKARADTQYF.

This clonotype was counted ten times or more. The genes are TRBV6-2 or TRBV6-3 and TRBJ1-1, with a possible D match to TRBD1 (5 bases). The germline V gene encodes CDR1 MNHEY and CDR2 SVGEGT. Trimming took off 6 bases at V and 4 bases at J, with 15 bases between the two ends. CDR3 length: 14 amino acids. The CDR3 DNA reads TGTGCCAGCAGCTTGTGGGGCGGAGGCACTGAAGCTTTCTTT. Its protein product is CASSLWGGGTEAFF.

This clonotype was recorded many times. The chain employs TRBV20-1 and TRBJ2-7; 9 nucleotides agree with TRBD2. V shed 5 bases, J shed 3 bases, and the junction held 11 bases outside the gene matches. Germline CDR1 and CDR2: DFQATT and SNEGSKA (reference sequence). The CDR3 loop spans 15 amino acids. CDR3 region: CSARDISGGFYEQYF. CDR3 in DNA: TGCAGTGCTCGCGATATTAGCGGGGGTTTCTACGAGCAGTACTTC.

This clonotype was detected only a few times. The chain couples TRBV12-3 or TRBV12-4 to TRBJ1-2; no clear D. V was pared by 6 bases and J by 8 bases, with 16 bases between. The CDR3 runs to 13 residues. CDR3 bases: TGTGCCAGCAGATTGGAGGCACTAGGAGGCTACACCTTC. This sequence encodes CASRLEALGGYTF.

This clonotype was found many times. The rearrangement uses TRBV7-2 and TRBJ2-7, with 13 bases identical to TRBD2. Trimming cost V 5 bases and J 2 bases; bases outside gene matches: 3. CDR3 length equals 15 residues. Germline CDR1 SGHTA, CDR2 FQGNSA. The CDR3 sequence: CASSAGTSGTYEQYF. CDR3 nucleotide sequence: TGTGCCAGCAGCGCCGGGACTAGCGGGACCTACGAGCAGTACTTC.

The sample holds a few counts of this clonotype. The chain couples TRBV7-6 to TRBJ2-5, with TRBD1 as a possible D gene (5 bases). V gave up 6 bases and J gave up 7 bases, with 12 bases separating them. The germline V gene has CDR1 SGHVS and CDR2 FNYEAQ. The CDR3 spans 12 residues. This CDR3 is CASRQALGTQYF. The CDR3 DNA is TGTGCCAGCAGACAGGCTTTAGGGACCCAGTACTTC.

This clonotype was recorded at least ten times. The chain joins TRBV28 to TRBJ2-5; TRBD2 might be the D (6 bases). Trimming stripped 5 bases from V and 4 bases from J, with 17 bases between. The length of the CDR3 is 15 residues. CDR1 is MDHEN and CDR2 is SYDVKM in the germline V gene. The CDR3 coding sequence is TGTGCCAGCAGTCCCCGAGGAGGGTTGGGAGAGACCCAGTACTTC. It encodes CASSPRGGLGETQYF.

Only a few counts were recorded for this clonotype. V and J are TRBV27 and TRBJ1-1, with 12 bases fitting TRBD1. CDR1 is MNHEY and CDR2 is SMNVEV in the germline V gene (reference sequence). V gave up 1 base and J gave up 4 bases; unmatched junction bases: 7. This CDR3 comprises 17 residues. This chain's CDR3 is CASSLFRDRGLGTEAFF. The DNA of the CDR3 is TGTGCCAGCAGTTTATTCCGGGACAGGGGGCTGGGCACTGAAGCTTTCTTT.

V and J are TRBV10-2 and TRBJ2-5; 9 bases match TRBD2. This CDR3 spans 16 amino acids. Germline CDR1 reads WSHSY; CDR2 reads SAAADI. V trimming: 7 bases; J trimming: 5 bases; junction bases outside the gene matches: 14. The CDR3: CASTQIRLAGRETQYF. CDR3 DNA: TGCGCCAGCACACAAATCCGGCTAGCGGGGCGGGAGACCCAGTACTTC.

This clonotype has a count of ten or more. The chain recombines TRBV20-1 with TRBJ1-5; no definite D call. Germline assignment: CDR1 DFQATT and CDR2 SNEGSKA (reference sequence). The CDR3 runs 15 residues. Trimming shortened V by 3 bases and J by 3 bases, and 15 bases separated the two germline ends. The CDR3 reads CSASAQETFNQPQHF. The CDR3, as DNA: TGCAGTGCTAGCGCTCAGGAGACATTCAATCAGCCCCAGCATTTT.

This clonotype came up many times. The rearrangement uses TRBV18 and TRBJ2-6; D unclear. This CDR3 is 15 amino acids long. Germline V CDR1 and CDR2: KGHSH, LQKENI. V shed 7 bases and J shed 0 bases, with 10 bases lying between them. The CDR3 DNA follows: TGTGCCAGCTTGTCCCAATCCTCTGGGGCCAACGTCCTGACTTTC. Its protein is CASLSQSSGANVLTF. The entire variable domain, with the rest obtained from reference TRBV18 and TRBJ2-6, is as follows: NAGVMQNPRHLVRRRGQEARLRCSPMKGHSHVYWYRQLPEEGLKFMVYLQKENIIDESGMPKERFSAEFPKEGPSILRIQQVVRGDSAAYFCASLSQSSGANVLTFGAGSRLTVL.

In this sample, this clonotype turned up a few times. The chain joins TRBV29-1 to TRBJ2-5, with D tentatively TRBD2 (5 bases). V was trimmed by 6 bases and J by 5 bases, leaving 13 bases between them. There are 12 residues in the CDR3. From germline, CDR1 is SQVTM and CDR2 ANQGSEA. CDR3 nucleotide sequence: TGCAGCGTCCAACACGGCGGGGAGACCCAGTACTTC. As protein: CSVQHGGETQYF.

The chain combines TRBV30 with TRBJ1-2, with 9 bases identical to TRBD1. The length of the CDR3 is 12 residues. V shed 6 bases and J 4 bases; nucleotides not matched to a gene: 3. The V gene's germline CDR1 is GTSNPN and CDR2 SVGIG (reference sequence). In DNA form, the CDR3 reads TGTGCCTGTGGGACAGGGACCTATGGCTACACCTTC. Translation gives CACGTGTYGYTF.

By share, this clonotype ranks as medium-sized. Mismatch with germline at one junction end may stem from a read error. This sequence joins TRBV29-1 and TRBJ1-2; D gene unclear. Germline V lookup: CDR1 SQVTM, CDR2 ANQGSEA. CDR3 size: 8 residues. Written as DNA, the CDR3 is TGCAGCGTTGAAGGAGGGAACTTC. Its translation is CSVEGGNF.

This clonotype appeared a few times. The rearrangement joins TRBV2 to TRBJ1-1; maybe TRBD1 (5 bases). V shed 4 bases and J shed 4 bases, with 7 bases lying between them. The CDR3 contains 12 residues. The V gene's germline CDR1 is SNHLY and CDR2 FYNNEI. The CDR3 DNA sequence: TGTGCCAGCAGTGGACAGTCCACTGAAGCTTTCTTT. Translating gives CASSGQSTEAFF.

The rearrangement uses TRBV7-2 and TRBJ2-3; D remains ambiguous. The germline CDR1 and CDR2 sequences are SGHTA and FQGNSA. V was trimmed by 1 base and J by 4 bases, leaving 9 bases between them. This CDR3 spans 14 amino acids. The CDR3 here is CASSLGLSPDTQYF. The CDR3 DNA follows: TGTGCCAGCAGCTTAGGCTTGTCCCCAGATACGCAGTATTTT.